The present entry profiles one T cell receptor (beta chain) with its context. The sample comes from a study of CD8 T cells in Susac syndrome. V lost 5 bases, J lost 5 bases, and 15 bases lay in between. CDR3 length equals 15 residues. Looked up from germline, CDR1 is LNHDA and CDR2 is SQIVND (reference sequence). When the RNA was reverse transcribed, random hexamers were used with an input of roughly 0.45 to 1 ug. TCRdb ran MiXCR on the immunoSEQ multiplex PCR reads and lists one entry per CDR3 protein. The profile shows approximately 170,000 distinct CDR3 sequences, approximately 90% of them singletons.

The sequence was collected from a human donor in good health. V gene TRBV19 combines with J gene TRBJ1-4; the D is unclear. Material for sequencing was CD4+ T cells from PBMCs. CDR3 sequence (DNA): TGTGCCAGTAGTTCGCTGCGGGGAGGAAATGAAAAACTGTTTTTT. As protein: CASSSLRGGNEKLFF.